This T cell receptor beta chain was recovered during a study of sequential checkpoint blockade in melanoma. Study background: After nivolumab or ipilimumab alone, some 20 patients had week-13 rebiopsies. Study-wide findings and caveats: Clinical benefit was about 30 times likelier when tumor T-cell fraction and clonality increased.

The treatment: randomized to nivolumab then ipilimumab (arm A) or the reverse (arm B). Patients had received no earlier DNA-damaging chemotherapy. This clone is labeled as medium-sized. Its antigen remains unknown. V shed 5 bases and J shed 3 bases, with 14 bases lying between them. CDR3 size: 14 residues. Germline CDR1 reads SGHNT; CDR2 reads YENEEA. Assay: immunoSEQ multiplex PCR; the TCRdb copy retains only in-frame clones and omits some. The sample records roughly 1,800 clones, 19% being singletons. This clonotype originated in a human donor with melanoma. The source material was tumor tissue (inferred from file names), sampled from a patient given nivolumab and ipilimumab in sequence. The chain employs TRBV11-3 and TRBJ2-7, with D perhaps matching TRBD2 (5 bases). The CDR3 bases are TGTGCCAGCAGCCCAAGTGGACTTTACTACGAGCAGTACTTC. As protein: CASSPSGLYYEQYF.